At least ten counts were recorded for the clone carrying this T cell receptor beta chain. Its antigen is still unknown. Specified time point: newly diagnosed GD, antithyroid drugs for less than 3 months. Extracted RNA from PBMCs served as the source of the TCR library. This sample was included in a study of regulatory T cells in long-lasting Graves disease. Findings and limits, study-wide: TCR diversity was lower in persistent than newly diagnosed Graves' disease. Preferential use of TRBV28, TRBJ1-2 and TRBJ2-5 was seen in persistent disease.

Construction of TCR beta libraries relied on iRepertoire HTBI primers and on Arm-PCR targeting CDR3 regions. MiXCR, applied by TCRdb to the multiplex PCR reads, yields one record per CDR3 protein. The profile shows about 310,000 distinct CDR3 sequences, about a sixth of them singletons. Germline V gene data show CDR1 as SEHNR and CDR2 as FQNEAQ (reference sequence). CDR3 size: 15 residues. V trimming: 1 base; J trimming: 2 bases; junction bases outside the gene matches: 2. The input for sequencing was peripheral blood mononuclear cells (PBMCs), taken at new diagnosis, from a patient treated with antithyroid drugs. The TCR sequence derives from a female donor with Graves disease. The V call is TRBV7-9, the J call TRBJ2-1, with 7 bases lining up with TRBD2. The chain's CDR3 is CASSLGGLAYNEQFF. DNA for the CDR3: TGTGCCAGCAGCTTAGGCGGACTAGCCTACAATGAGCAGTTCTTC.